Following are 26 T cell receptor beta chains from one sample sequenced in a study of neoadjuvant anti-PD-1 for oral cavity cancer. Stated time point: after neoadjuvant nivolumab, at surgical resection. Clones were sequenced by immunoSEQ multiplex PCR, and TCRdb holds only the in-frame ones, with some missing. Altogether over 60,000 clones are present, 80% to 90% being singletons, with the ten largest covering 2.5% to 3.5%. Sample: PBMCs, taken after nivolumab (anti-PD-1) treatment. The receptors come from a person between 35 and 79 years old with oral cavity squamous cell carcinoma.

The chain has TRBV9 and TRBJ1-2; D is perhaps TRBD1 (6 bases). Germline V gives CDR1 SGDLS, CDR2 YYNGEE. CDR3 size: 14 residues. The V end was cut by 3 bases, the J end by 4 bases, with 13 bases between. The CDR3 DNA reads TGTGCCAGCAGCGCACTCCCGACAGGCTATGGCTACACCTTC. The encoded protein is CASSALPTGYGYTF.

This clone showed up just once. V usage is TRBV5-1 and J usage is TRBJ2-7, with 7 bases matching TRBD1. The CDR3 is 14 residues long. CDR1 is SGHRS, CDR2 YFSETQ, per germline. Trimming took 1 base from V and 6 from J; bases not matched to a gene: 7. This CDR3 reads CASSLIDRVSEQYF. The CDR3 nucleotides are TGCGCCAGCAGCTTGATAGACAGGGTAAGCGAGCAGTACTTC.

This chain joins TRBV4-2 and TRBJ2-7; the D call may be TRBD1 or TRBD2 (5 bases each). Trimming stripped 0 bases from V and 0 bases from J, with 12 bases between. The germline CDR1 and CDR2 sequences are LGHNA and YNFKEQ. The CDR3 loop spans 16 amino acids. The CDR3 spells CASSQEAGTSSYEQYF. In nucleotides, the CDR3 is TGTGCCAGCAGCCAAGAGGCCGGGACGAGCTCCTACGAGCAGTACTTC.

CDR3 sequence: CASTAQGGVNTEAFF. CDR3 sequence (DNA): TGTGCCAGCACCGCCCAGGGGGGGGTGAACACTGAAGCTTTCTTT. The V call is TRBV11-2, the J call TRBJ1-1, with 7 bases lining up with TRBD1. The CDR3 sequence is 15 residues long. The V gene end was trimmed by 7 bases and the J gene end by 0 bases; junction bases not matched to a gene: 8. Germline-derived CDR1 and CDR2 are SGHAT and FQNNGV.

This chain uses TRBV10-3 with TRBJ2-2; TRBD2 aligns across 11 bases. Per germline, CDR1 ENHRY and CDR2 SYGVKD. V shed 6 bases, J shed 0 bases, and the junction held 6 bases outside the gene matches. The CDR3 has 17 amino acids. The CDR3 sequence: CAIRPGTSGPNTGELFF. For the CDR3, the DNA is TGTGCCATCAGGCCCGGGACTAGCGGTCCGAACACCGGGGAGCTGTTTTTT.

V usage is TRBV5-1 and J usage is TRBJ2-3; 9 nucleotides align to TRBD2. The trim removed 1 base at V and 6 bases at J, leaving 15 bases unmatched. Per germline, CDR1 SGHRS and CDR2 YFSETQ. The CDR3 is 18 amino acids. The CDR3: CASSLTFGSGGARDTQYF. CDR3 bases: TGCGCCAGCAGCTTGACCTTCGGTAGCGGGGGCGCCCGGGATACGCAGTATTTT.

The rearrangement uses TRBV21-1 and TRBJ2-6; the D call TRBD1 from the table was never checked on the DNA. TRBV21-1 is described as a pseudogene. The CDR3 contains 17 residues. The CDR3 sequence is CASSPKEGAYGANVLTF. CDR3 coding DNA: TGTGCCAGCAGCCCAAAAGAAGGGGCGTACGGGGCCAACGTCCTGACTTTC.

The V call is TRBV6-6, the J call TRBJ2-1; D gene unclear. Trimming cost V 7 bases and J 9 bases, with 19 bases left between them. The CDR3 runs 14 residues. Per the germline V gene, CDR1 is MNHNY and CDR2 is SVGAGI (reference sequence). The CDR3 is CASIGSPLNGEQFF. The CDR3 DNA reads TGTGCCAGCATAGGGTCCCCACTCAACGGTGAGCAGTTCTTC.

The genes are TRBV6-5 and TRBJ1-2; TRBD1 matches 7 bases. The V gene end was trimmed by 2 bases and the J gene end by 7 bases; junction bases not matched to a gene: 7. CDR1 and CDR2 (germline): MNHEY, SVGAGI. The CDR3 runs to 14 residues. CDR3 region: CASSYQGGVRGYTF. The CDR3 coding sequence is TGTGCCAGCAGTTACCAGGGGGGCGTTCGTGGCTACACCTTC.

CDR3 loop: CASRSGTPEAFF. In nucleotides, the CDR3 is TGTGCCAGCAGATCCGGGACGCCTGAAGCTTTCTTT. V usage is TRBV28 and J usage is TRBJ1-1; maybe TRBD1 (5 bases). V was pared by 6 bases and J by 6 bases, with 11 bases between. The CDR3 length is 12 residues. Germline V lookup: CDR1 MDHEN, CDR2 SYDVKM.

The V and J genes are TRBV27 and TRBJ2-2; D is perhaps TRBD1 (5 bases). This CDR3 has 16 residues. The V and J ends lost 1 base and 1 base respectively, with 10 bases between them. Germline V gene data show CDR1 as MNHEY and CDR2 as SMNVEV (reference sequence). CDR3 in amino acids: CASSLYGQGNTGELFF. The DNA for the CDR3 is TGTGCCAGCAGTTTATACGGACAAGGGAACACCGGGGAGCTGTTTTTT.

The V and J genes are TRBV6-5 and TRBJ2-1, with 12 bases fitting TRBD2. Trimming at V came to 4 bases and at J to 7 bases, leaving 8 bases not matched to a gene. CDR1 and CDR2 (germline): MNHEY, SVGAGI. This CDR3 region has 16 residues. CDR3 amino acids: CASSSSPSGGANEQFF. The CDR3 nucleotides are TGTGCCAGCAGTTCCTCTCCTAGCGGGGGGGCAAATGAGCAGTTCTTC.

CDR3: CASSPRGTSGRANTGELFF. As DNA, the CDR3 is TGCGCCAGCAGCCCCAGGGGGACTAGCGGGAGGGCGAACACCGGGGAGCTGTTTTTT. The chain employs TRBV4-1 and TRBJ2-2; the match to TRBD2 covers 16 bases. V lost 4 bases, J lost 0 bases, and 5 bases stayed unmatched. Germline V CDR1 and CDR2: MGHRA, YSYEKL. This CDR3 has 19 amino acids.

The chain combines TRBV6-9 with TRBJ2-7, with D unclear. The CDR3 length is 14 residues. The V gene's germline CDR1 is MNHGY and CDR2 SVAAGI. V was pared by 3 bases and J by 5 bases, with 14 bases between. The CDR3 DNA reads TGTGCCAGCAGTTACTCTTGGGGTTTGGACGAGCAGTACTTC. The encoded protein is CASSYSWGLDEQYF.

The chain employs TRBV6-1 and TRBJ2-1, with TRBD1 matching over 7 bases. V trimming: 3 bases; J trimming: 2 bases; junction bases outside the gene matches: 4. CDR3 length equals 15 residues. The germline V gene encodes CDR1 MNHNS and CDR2 SASEGT. CDR3 coding DNA: TGTGCCAGCAGTGAGGGGACAGCAACCTACAATGAGCAGTTCTTC. Its protein is CASSEGTATYNEQFF.

This sequence joins TRBV19 and TRBJ2-1; a weak D match, TRBD1 (5 bases). This CDR3 region has 14 residues. Germline lookup yields CDR1 LNHDA and CDR2 SQIVND (reference sequence). V was pared by 5 bases and J by 7 bases, with 15 bases between. CDR3 amino acids: CASSPQGVKNEQFF. DNA of the CDR3: TGTGCCAGTAGTCCCCAGGGTGTCAAGAATGAGCAGTTCTTC.

The CDR3 is CASTSGANTGELFF. The CDR3 bases are TGTGCCAGCACCAGCGGGGCGAACACCGGGGAGCTGTTTTTT. V is TRBV5-6 and J is TRBJ2-2; the match to TRBD2 covers 7 bases. V was clipped by 6 bases and J by 0 bases; unmatched bases: 2. This CDR3 contains 14 residues. The germline V gene has CDR1 SGHDT and CDR2 YYEEEE. Full variable domain (remainder filled in from reference TRBV5-6 and TRBJ2-2): DAGVTQSPTHLIKTRGQQVTLRCSPKSGHDTVSWYQQALGQGPQFIFQYYEEEERQRGNFPDRFSGHQFPNYSSELNVNALLLGDSALYLCASTSGANTGELFFGEGSRLTVL.

This rearrangement joins TRBV4-1 to TRBJ2-4, with 7 bases fitting TRBD2. CDR1 is MGHRA, CDR2 YSYEKL, per germline. The CDR3 is made up of 19 amino acids. V lost 3 bases to trimming and J lost 0 bases; unmatched junction nucleotides: 14. CDR3 nucleotide sequence: TGCGCCAGCAGCCATCCCCACAAGGGAGGGGTGCTAGCCAAAAACATTCAGTACTTC. Its protein product is CASSHPHKGGVLAKNIQYF.

V usage is TRBV7-3 and J usage is TRBJ2-2; possibly TRBD1 for D (5 bases). There are 14 residues in the CDR3. V lost 8 bases and J 1 base, leaving 11 bases between the germline ends. The germline V gene encodes CDR1 SGHTA and CDR2 FQGTGA. The CDR3 sequence: CASSQGWNTGELFF. The DNA of the CDR3 is TGTGCCAGCTCGCAGGGATGGAACACCGGGGAGCTGTTTTTT.

This clone was detected only once. The chain couples TRBV7-2 to TRBJ2-6; D call uncertain. The CDR3 sequence is 15 residues long. V was trimmed by 1 base and J by 4 bases, leaving 8 bases between them. Per the germline V gene, CDR1 is SGHTA and CDR2 is FQGNSA. Written as DNA, the CDR3 is TGTGCCAGCAGCTTAGGACTGGCAGGGGCCAACGTCCTGACTTTC. Encoded protein: CASSLGLAGANVLTF.

The chain combines TRBV27 with TRBJ2-7; the D gene is possibly TRBD1 (5 bases). The length of the CDR3 is 14 residues. CDR1 MNHEY and CDR2 SMNVEV come from the germline V gene (reference sequence). Trimming shortened V by 3 bases and J by 1 base, and 10 bases separated the two germline ends. CDR3 sequence: CASSFSRGSYEQYF. CDR3 bases: TGTGCCAGCAGTTTTAGTAGGGGATCCTACGAGCAGTACTTC.

The J gene is TRBJ1-1, the V gene TRBV10-2; D gene uncertain. The CDR3 sequence is 14 residues long. From germline, CDR1 is WSHSY and CDR2 SAAADI. V dropped 2 bases and J dropped 2 bases, with 9 bases sitting between them. CDR3 nucleotides: TGCGCCAGCAGTGAGGTGGTACCAAACACTGAAGCTTTCTTT. Encoded protein: CASSEVVPNTEAFF.

The rearrangement uses TRBV18 and TRBJ2-7; D perhaps matches TRBD2 (6 bases). Trimming pared 6 bases from V and 6 bases from J, leaving 21 bases between. Germline CDR1 and CDR2: KGHSH and LQKENI. This CDR3 has 15 amino acids. CDR3 amino acids: CASSTLGLANAEQYF. CDR3 nucleotide sequence: TGTGCCAGCTCTACCCTCGGGCTAGCGAACGCCGAGCAGTACTTC.

The sample holds a few counts of this clone. The V and J genes are TRBV4-2 and TRBJ2-1; 12 bases map to TRBD2. V gave up 1 base and J gave up 5 bases; unmatched junction bases: 0. Germline CDR1 LGHNA, CDR2 YNFKEQ. This CDR3 contains 15 residues. CDR3 sequence reads: CASSQGTSGDNEQFF. DNA for the CDR3: TGTGCCAGCAGCCAAGGGACTAGCGGGGACAATGAGCAGTTCTTC.

The V and J genes are TRBV5-1 and TRBJ1-6; a possible D gene is TRBD1 (5 bases). Per germline, CDR1 SGHRS and CDR2 YFSETQ. The CDR3 length is 18 residues. V was clipped by 0 bases and J by 1 base, with 14 bases between them. CDR3 sequence (DNA): TGCGCCAGCAGCTTGGGGGGGGACGTTCGGTCCTATAATTCACCCCTCCACTTT. Protein: CASSLGGDVRSYNSPLHF.

The chain uses TRBV10-3 and TRBJ2-3; a weak D match, TRBD2 (5 bases). CDR1 and CDR2 from the germline V gene are ENHRY and SYGVKD. This CDR3 comprises 13 residues. The V and J ends lost 7 bases and 6 bases respectively, with 14 bases between them. CDR3 nucleotide sequence: TGTGCCATCACTAAAGGCGGCGGGGATACGCAGTATTTT. Its protein product is CAITKGGGDTQYF.